The 27 T cell receptor beta chains presented below share a single source sample, sequenced in a study of cytomegalovirus exposure and HLA in healthy donors. PCR used 60 Vbeta primers and 13 Jbeta primers. Profiled with immunoSEQ multiplex PCR; TCRdb holds only in-frame clones, not every one. The sample lists 160,000 or so clones, 86% occurring once. Sequencing was done on a sample of PBMCs. These receptors were obtained from a woman aged 18-29 years in good health and CMV-seronegative.

The rearrangement links TRBV27 to TRBJ1-2; D is unclear. CDR3 size: 16 residues. The V end lost 3 bases, the J end lost 3 bases, and 17 bases lay between the germline ends. Per germline, CDR1 MNHEY and CDR2 SMNVEV (reference sequence). CDR3 sequence: CASSFYASNSHYGYTF. The CDR3 nucleotides are TGTGCCAGCAGTTTCTACGCGTCAAATTCCCACTATGGCTACACCTTC.

This chain uses TRBV7-6 with TRBJ2-3; no firm D call. Trimming took 1 base from V and 6 from J, leaving 8 bases between them. The CDR3 sequence is 13 residues long. Per the germline V gene, CDR1 is SGHVS and CDR2 is FNYEAQ. CDR3 nucleotide sequence: TGTGCCAGCAGCTTAGGCACTTGGGATACGCAGTATTTT. It is translated as CASSLGTWDTQYF.

This chain uses TRBV5-1 with TRBJ2-3; no clear D gene. V lost 2 bases, J lost 4 bases, and 5 bases lay in between. The CDR3 runs to 12 residues. CDR1 and CDR2 (germline): SGHRS, YFSETQ. The CDR3 region has the DNA TGCGCCAGCAGCTTTATCGCAGATACGCAGTATTTT. Translating it yields CASSFIADTQYF.

This chain uses TRBV28 with TRBJ2-1; no firm D call. The CDR3 contains 15 residues. Per germline, CDR1 MDHEN and CDR2 SYDVKM. V dropped 4 bases and J dropped 0 bases, with 10 bases sitting between them. CDR3 DNA sequence: TGTGCCAGCAGTTCCGAACGGAGCTCCTACAATGAGCAGTTCTTC. Translated: CASSSERSSYNEQFF.

The chain carries TRBV4-1 and TRBJ1-5; no definite D call. V lost 9 bases and J 7 bases, leaving 22 bases between the germline ends. Per the germline V gene, CDR1 is MGHRA and CDR2 is YSYEKL. The CDR3 covers 15 residues. For the CDR3, the DNA is TGCGCCAGTAGGGCCGGACCCTCAACGGGGCAGCCCCAGCATTTT. Protein: CASRAGPSTGQPQHF.

The genes are TRBV5-1 and TRBJ2-4; 10 bases agree with TRBD2. The trim removed 2 bases at V and 5 bases at J, leaving 1 base unmatched. This CDR3 region has 14 residues. Germline assignment: CDR1 SGHRS and CDR2 YFSETQ. The CDR3 here is CASSFLAGENIQYF. The CDR3 nucleotides read TGCGCCAGCAGCTTTCTAGCGGGGGAAAACATTCAGTACTTC. Combining the CDR3 with reference TRBV5-1 and TRBJ2-4 gives the whole variable domain KAGVTQTPRYLIKTRGQQVTLSCSPISGHRSVSWYQQTPGQGLQFLFEYFSETQRNKGNFPGRFSGRQFSNSRSEMNVSTLELGDSALYLCASSFLAGENIQYFGAGTRLSVL.

The gene calls are TRBV7-6 and TRBJ1-1; D is ambiguous. The V and J ends lost 5 bases and 0 bases respectively, with 4 bases between them. The CDR3 runs 12 residues. Germline CDR1 is SGHVS and CDR2 is FNYEAQ. CDR3 amino acids: CASSELNTEAFF. The CDR3 DNA sequence: TGTGCCAGCAGCGAGTTGAACACTGAAGCTTTCTTT.

The chain employs TRBV4-1 and TRBJ2-2; TRBD1 aligns across 7 bases. Unmatched junction bases numbered 17, after V lost 1 base and J lost 6 bases. The CDR3 extends over 19 amino acids. CDR1 is MGHRA, CDR2 YSYEKL, per germline. CDR3 amino acids: CASSQVLWYRGSFSGELFF. CDR3 sequence (DNA): TGCGCCAGCAGCCAAGTTCTGTGGTACAGGGGTTCGTTCTCCGGGGAGCTGTTTTTT.

The rearrangement uses TRBV6-4 and TRBJ2-4; D may be TRBD2 (5 bases). Deletions cut 0 bases from V and 11 bases from J, with 11 bases between. Looked up from germline, CDR1 is MRHNA and CDR2 is SNTAGT. There are 13 residues in the CDR3. CDR3 amino acids: CASSDSRQAVQYF. CDR3 in DNA: TGTGCCAGCAGTGACTCGCGACAAGCGGTTCAGTACTTC.

The chain joins TRBV7-8 to TRBJ1-5, with D uncertain. Trimming cost V 5 bases and J 7 bases, with 12 bases left between them. Germline CDR1 and CDR2: SGHVS and FQNEAQ. The CDR3 totals 13 residues. CDR3 amino acids: CASSQARVQPQHF. The DNA of the CDR3 is TGTGCCAGCAGCCAAGCCCGGGTCCAGCCCCAGCATTTT.

The chain couples TRBV19 to TRBJ2-1, with D hard to call. Germline V CDR1 and CDR2: LNHDA, SQIVND (reference sequence). Trimming cost V 6 bases and J 5 bases, with 20 bases left between them. There are 16 residues in the CDR3. The CDR3 loop is CASSPIGTVFNNEQFF. The CDR3 bases are TGTGCCAGTAGCCCTATAGGAACAGTTTTTAACAATGAGCAGTTCTTC.

This chain links TRBV7-2 with TRBJ2-7, with D perhaps matching TRBD1 (7 bases). CDR1 is SGHTA, CDR2 FQGNSA, per germline. This CDR3 has 14 residues. The germline V and J ends were trimmed by 5 bases and 3 bases, with 14 bases remaining between them. CDR3 protein: CASSQGGSVYEQYF. CDR3 DNA sequence: TGTGCCAGCAGCCAGGGGGGCAGCGTCTACGAGCAGTACTTC. Filled out from reference TRBV7-2 and TRBJ2-7, the complete variable domain reads GAGVSQSPSNKVTEKGKDVELRCDPISGHTALYWYRQSLGQGLEFLIYFQGNSAPDKSGLPSDRFSAERTGGSVSTLTIQRTQQEDSAVYLCASSQGGSVYEQYFGPGTRLTVT.

The chain combines TRBV28 with TRBJ2-6; D unresolved. V dropped 4 bases and J dropped 13 bases, with 14 bases sitting between them. CDR3 length equals 13 residues. Germline V gives CDR1 MDHEN, CDR2 SYDVKM. CDR3 residues: CASSSNTVVVLTF. In nucleotides, the CDR3 is TGTGCCAGCAGTTCCAACACCGTCGTGGTCCTGACTTTC.

This clone was counted a single time. The V gene is TRBV7-9, the J gene TRBJ2-5; TRBD1 matches 11 bases. CDR1 and CDR2 (germline): SEHNR, FQNEAQ (reference sequence). The trim removed 5 bases at V and 2 bases at J, leaving 7 bases unmatched. The CDR3 sequence is 16 residues long. CDR3 amino acids: CASSGDRGTYQETQYF. The CDR3 bases are TGTGCCAGCAGCGGGGACAGGGGGACCTATCAAGAGACCCAGTACTTC.

This chain links TRBV6-1 with TRBJ2-7; possibly TRBD1 for D (6 bases). V dropped 6 bases and J dropped 2 bases, with 17 bases sitting between them. This CDR3 has 15 amino acids. The germline gives CDR1 MNHNS, CDR2 SASEGT. The CDR3 DNA sequence: TGTGCCAGCAGGGGACCTCTCAGGGGTCCCTACGAGCAGTACTTC. It is translated as CASRGPLRGPYEQYF.

This clone showed up just a few times. This sequence joins TRBV6-5 and TRBJ1-1, with TRBD1 matching 7 bases. Germline CDR1 is MNHEY and CDR2 is SVGAGI. There are 14 residues in the CDR3. After removal of 6 bases from V and 5 bases from J, the junction contained 9 bases not matched to a gene. The CDR3 sequence: CASSLGAGGTEAFF. The CDR3 nucleotides read TGTGCCAGCAGCCTAGGCGCAGGGGGGACTGAAGCTTTCTTT.

This rearrangement joins TRBV7-9 to TRBJ1-1; D is ambiguous. The V end was cut by 5 bases, the J end by 4 bases, with 11 bases between. Germline loops: CDR1 SEHNR, CDR2 FQNEAQ (reference sequence). The length of the CDR3 is 13 residues. CDR3 sequence reads: CASSPVSGTEAFF. CDR3 sequence (DNA): TGTGCCAGCAGCCCCGTATCGGGCACTGAAGCTTTCTTT.

The genes are TRBV4-1 and TRBJ2-3; 8 bases match TRBD1. CDR1 MGHRA and CDR2 YSYEKL come from the germline V gene. CDR3 size: 17 residues. V was pared by 0 bases and J by 0 bases, with 5 bases of the junction left unmatched. The CDR3 DNA is TGCGCCAGCAGCCAAGAAATTCAGGGGGCTAGCACAGATACGCAGTATTTT. This translates into CASSQEIQGASTDTQYF.

V usage is TRBV28 and J usage is TRBJ1-1; D is uncertain. Per germline, CDR1 MDHEN and CDR2 SYDVKM. The ends were cut back, 2 bases at V and 5 bases at J, with 12 bases in the middle. The CDR3 length is 14 residues. The CDR3 nucleotides read TGTGCCAGCAGTTTAATCGCGGTCGGGACTGAAGCTTTCTTT. Translated, it gives CASSLIAVGTEAFF.

The table lists this clone with a count of one. CDR3 bases: TGTGCCAGCAGCGTAGCTCCTACGGGGGGAAACACCATATATTTT. Translated, it gives CASSVAPTGGNTIYF. V gene TRBV9 combines with J gene TRBJ1-3; D unclear. The V gene's germline CDR1 is SGDLS and CDR2 YYNGEE. The CDR3 totals 15 residues. The germline V and J ends were trimmed by 0 bases and 4 bases, with 11 bases remaining between them.

Note on this clone: Germline is not matched at one junction end, which may reflect a read error. The chain couples TRBV5-6 to TRBJ1-2; D is perhaps TRBD1 (5 bases). The CDR3 has 11 residues. Germline CDR1 and CDR2: SGHDT and YYEEEE. CDR3 sequence (DNA): TGTGCCAGCAGCGTAGGACATGGCTACGCCTTC. Amino acids: CASSVGHGYAF.

This chain links TRBV7-8 with TRBJ2-5; 7 bases match TRBD2. Germline assignment: CDR1 SGHVS and CDR2 FQNEAQ. J was trimmed by 6 bases and V by 0 bases; bases with no gene match: 4. The CDR3 contains 14 residues. The CDR3 coding sequence is TGTGCCAGCAGCTTAGCGGGAGGGCCGCAGACCCAGTACTTC. Amino acids: CASSLAGGPQTQYF.

The chain links TRBV27 to TRBJ2-7, with a weak D call TRBD1 (5 bases). Germline V lookup: CDR1 MNHEY, CDR2 SMNVEV (reference sequence). The CDR3 is 17 amino acids. Trimming took off 5 bases at V and 6 bases at J, with 26 bases between the two ends. CDR3: CASSPQGPRVIPREQYF. For the CDR3, the DNA is TGTGCCAGCAGTCCTCAGGGTCCTAGGGTTATCCCCCGCGAGCAGTACTTC.

The V and J genes are TRBV7-9 and TRBJ1-1, with D tentatively TRBD1 (5 bases). The CDR3 totals 16 residues. Germline V gene lookup returns CDR1 SEHNR and CDR2 FQNEAQ (reference sequence). With 5 bases removed from V and 1 base from J, the gap between germline ends came to 17 bases. CDR3 nucleotides: TGTGCCAGCAGCCCCTTCCCCCCTACAGGGAACACTGAAGCTTTCTTT. Protein product: CASSPFPPTGNTEAFF.

This sequence joins TRBV2 and TRBJ1-2, with D unclear. CDR3 size: 15 residues. Per the germline V gene, CDR1 is SNHLY and CDR2 is FYNNEI. V was shortened by 5 bases and J by 8 bases, with 21 bases between the two germline ends. CDR3 amino acids: CASSQYTTPLEGYTF. As DNA, the CDR3 is TGTGCCAGCAGTCAATACACGACTCCATTGGAGGGCTACACCTTC.

The chain uses TRBV28 and TRBJ1-1, with D maybe TRBD1 (6 bases). CDR1 and CDR2 from the germline V gene are MDHEN and SYDVKM. The CDR3 loop spans 15 amino acids. V lost 5 bases to trimming and J lost 3 bases, with 16 bases between them. Here the CDR3 reads CASSRTGLVDTEAFF. The CDR3 DNA is TGTGCCAGCAGTCGAACAGGGTTAGTGGACACTGAAGCTTTCTTT.

This clone was recorded only once. V is TRBV5-1 and J is TRBJ2-7, with TRBD1 matching over 7 bases. This CDR3 is 14 amino acids long. The J segment lost 2 bases and the V segment lost 0 bases, leaving 2 bases of the junction unmatched. Germline CDR1 SGHRS, CDR2 YFSETQ. In DNA, the CDR3 is TGCGCCAGCAGCTTGGTGACAGGGCCCTACGAGCAGTACTTC. Translated, it gives CASSLVTGPYEQYF.